The entry below describes one T cell receptor (beta chain). Its antigen remains unknown. Time point indicated: week 5, during vaccination. Mutant IDH1 20-mer peptide, at 300 ug, made up each vaccine dose, with topical imiquimod. Patients carried new grade 3 or 4 IDH1-mutant astrocytomas lacking nuclear ATRX. This specimen comes from a study of a mutant IDH1 vaccine in newly diagnosed glioma. Study summary: With temozolomide cycles, or 4-6 weeks after radiotherapy alone, vaccination was started. Sex among treated patients split about 62% male, about 40% female; mean age was approximately 40 years. Every participant had undergone radiotherapy, temozolomide, or both before, and most underwent both.

Trimming at V came to 6 bases and at J to 1 base, leaving 4 bases not matched to a gene. CDR3 length: 14 residues. Looked up from germline, CDR1 is MDHEN and CDR2 is SYDVKM. Libraries were prepared by immunoSEQ multiplex PCR; TCRdb keeps only in-frame clonotypes and omits some of them. The table shows around 40,000 clones, with 80% to 90% occurring only once. J is TRBJ1-2 and V is TRBV28; 8 nucleotides line up with TRBD1. Material: PBMCs, obtained from a glioma patient whose treatment included an IDH1 peptide vaccine. The receptor was derived from a man aged 35-49 years with glioma. The CDR3 coding sequence is TGTGCCAGCAGGATACAGGGGGTTAACTATGGCTACACCTTC. Protein sequence: CASRIQGVNYGYTF.